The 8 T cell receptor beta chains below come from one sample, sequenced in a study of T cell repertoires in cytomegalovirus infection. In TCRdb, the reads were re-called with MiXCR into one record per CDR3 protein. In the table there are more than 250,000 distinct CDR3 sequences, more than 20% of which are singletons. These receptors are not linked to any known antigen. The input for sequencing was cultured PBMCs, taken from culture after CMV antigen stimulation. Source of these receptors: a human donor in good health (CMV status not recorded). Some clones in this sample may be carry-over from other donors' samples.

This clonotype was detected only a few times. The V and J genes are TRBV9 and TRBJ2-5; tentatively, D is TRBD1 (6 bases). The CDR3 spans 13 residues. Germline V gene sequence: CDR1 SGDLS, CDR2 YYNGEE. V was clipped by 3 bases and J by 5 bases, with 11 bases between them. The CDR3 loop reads CASSGTGLETQYF. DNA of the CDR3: TGTGCCAGCAGCGGTACAGGGCTGGAGACCCAGTACTTC.

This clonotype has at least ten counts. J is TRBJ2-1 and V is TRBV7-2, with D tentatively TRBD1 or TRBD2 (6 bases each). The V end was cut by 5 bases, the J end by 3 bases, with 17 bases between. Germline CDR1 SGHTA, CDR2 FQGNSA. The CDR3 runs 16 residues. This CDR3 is CASSQEGGTFYNEQFF. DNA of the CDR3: TGTGCCAGCAGCCAAGAGGGCGGGACATTCTACAATGAGCAGTTCTTC. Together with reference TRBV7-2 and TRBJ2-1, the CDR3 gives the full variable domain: GAGVSQSPSNKVTEKGKDVELRCDPISGHTALYWYRQSLGQGLEFLIYFQGNSAPDKSGLPSDRFSAERTGGSVSTLTIQRTQQEDSAVYLCASSQEGGTFYNEQFFGPGTRLTVL.

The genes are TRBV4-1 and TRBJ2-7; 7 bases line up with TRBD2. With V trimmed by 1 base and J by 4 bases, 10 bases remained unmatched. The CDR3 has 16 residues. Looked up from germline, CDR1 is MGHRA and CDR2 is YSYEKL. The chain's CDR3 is CASSQVSASGPYEQYV. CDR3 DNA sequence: TGCGCCAGCAGCCAAGTCTCGGCTAGCGGACCATACGAGCAGTACGTC.

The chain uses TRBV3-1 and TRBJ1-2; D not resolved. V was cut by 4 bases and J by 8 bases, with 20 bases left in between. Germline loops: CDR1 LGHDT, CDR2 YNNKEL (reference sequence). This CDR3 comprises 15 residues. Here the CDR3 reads CASSPSTGRVQGYTF. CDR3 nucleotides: TGTGCCAGCAGCCCCTCTACGGGGAGGGTTCAGGGCTACACCTTC.

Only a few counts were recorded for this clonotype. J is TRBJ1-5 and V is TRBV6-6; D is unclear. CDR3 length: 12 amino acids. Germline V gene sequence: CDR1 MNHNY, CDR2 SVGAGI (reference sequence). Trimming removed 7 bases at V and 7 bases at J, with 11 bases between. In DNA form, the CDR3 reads TGTGCCAGCAAGGGTTTCGGGCAGCCCCAGCATTTT. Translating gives CASKGFGQPQHF.

CDR3 DNA: TGTGCCAGCACCTCTAGGGAGGGGGGGTTCACCATATATTTT. As protein: CASTSREGGFTIYF. The gene calls are TRBV7-2 and TRBJ1-3; possibly TRBD1 for D (6 bases). Germline V gene lookup returns CDR1 SGHTA and CDR2 FQGNSA. Trimming stripped 7 bases from V and 9 bases from J, with 19 bases between. The CDR3 runs to 14 residues.

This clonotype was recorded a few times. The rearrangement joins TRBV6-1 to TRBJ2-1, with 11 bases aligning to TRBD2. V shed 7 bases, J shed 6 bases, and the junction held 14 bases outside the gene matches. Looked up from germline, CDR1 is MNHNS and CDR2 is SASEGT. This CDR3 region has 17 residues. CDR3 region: CASTRTSTSGSINEQFF. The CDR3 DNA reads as TGTGCCAGCACCAGAACCAGTACTAGCGGGAGTATCAATGAGCAGTTCTTC.

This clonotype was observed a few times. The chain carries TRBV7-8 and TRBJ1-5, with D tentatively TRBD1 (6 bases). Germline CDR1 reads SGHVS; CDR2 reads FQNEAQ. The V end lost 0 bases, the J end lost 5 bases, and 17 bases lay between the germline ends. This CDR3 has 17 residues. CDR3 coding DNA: TGTGCCAGCAGCTTAGCGGGTGTACAGGGCCCCCATCAGCCCCAGCATTTT. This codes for CASSLAGVQGPHQPQHF. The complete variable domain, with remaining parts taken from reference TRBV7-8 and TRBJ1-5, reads GAGVSQSPRYKVAKRGQDVALRCDPISGHVSLFWYQQALGQGPEFLTYFQNEAQLDKSGLPSDRFFAERPEGSVSTLKIQRTQQEDSAVYLCASSLAGVQGPHQPQHFGDGTRLSIL.